This T cell receptor (beta chain) was identified in a study of blood T cell repertoires in COVID-19. Overall study: Sources were T cells, B-cell-depleted T cells, or PBMCs; the material itself was cDNA or gDNA.

In the source study's methods: Nucleated cell number was recorded as an estimate derived from reference gene primer amplification. Only in-frame clones appear in the TCRdb table, and some are missing; sequencing was by immunoSEQ multiplex PCR. V and J calls plus clone size are reproduced from that table; the DNA served to infer D and trimming. In the table there are tens of thousands of clones, around 86% of which are singletons. The length of the CDR3 is 12 residues. J lost 6 bases, V lost 5 bases, and 3 bases had no gene match. The chain joins TRBV12-3 or TRBV12-4 to TRBJ1-2, with 7 nucleotides matching TRBD1. The sequencing sample was made of peripheral blood. The receptor was derived from a man aged 50 to 59 with active COVID-19. This CDR3 reads CASSPTGNGYTF. The CDR3 DNA reads TGTGCCAGCAGTCCGACAGGGAATGGCTACACCTTC.